Sequencing of this T cell receptor (beta chain) was carried out in a study of glioma-infiltrating T cells. The iRepertoire nested amplicon-rescue multiplex PCR amplified TCR alpha and beta CDR3s from RNA. Each CDR3 protein gets one entry after TCRdb re-called the multiplex PCR reads with MiXCR. Of 300,000 to 400,000 distinct CDR3 sequences listed, roughly two fifths are singletons. This clonotype was seen a handful of times. The clonotype comes from a human donor with low-grade glioma or glioblastoma, undergoing nonglioma brain surgery, or in good health (not recorded which). Input material: glioma tissue, nonneoplastic brain tissue, or PBMCs (not recorded which).

CDR3 in amino acids: CASSSIQGLLTNEKLFF. The CDR3 nucleotides are TGTGCCAGCAGTTCCATCCAGGGTCTATTGACTAATGAAAAACTGTTTTTT. This chain connects TRBV28 to TRBJ1-4; D perhaps matches TRBD1 (5 bases). Germline CDR1 reads MDHEN; CDR2 reads SYDVKM. The CDR3 covers 17 residues. The germline V and J ends were trimmed by 4 bases and 2 bases, with 17 bases remaining between them. The full variable domain, with the rest looked up from reference TRBV28 and TRBJ1-4, is DVKVTQSSRYLVKRTGEKVFLECVQDMDHENMFWYRQDPGLGLRLIYFSYDVKMKEKGDIPEGYSVSREKKERFSLILESASTNQTSMYLCASSSIQGLLTNEKLFFGSGTQLSVL.